The next 11 T cell receptor beta chains were all read from a single sample in a study of T cell clusters in autoimmune cytopenias. TRB was amplified by touch-down multiplex PCR, primer pools A and B combined. Using the multiplex PCR reads, TCRdb records one entry per CDR3 protein without DNA. The table for this sample gives 4,500 to 5,500 distinct CDR3 sequences. TRB was amplified from around 0.25 ug of peripheral blood genomic DNA per sample. Separately, the same data were catalogued under a study of T cell repertoires in aging, cancer and after chemotherapy.

Sequenced sample: peripheral blood. The origin of the receptors is a human donor with chronic lymphocytic leukemia. The donor label of this sample is uncertain.

The chain recombines TRBV24-1 with TRBJ2-3; TCRdb names TRBD2, which stays unverified in the absence of DNA. The CDR3 length is 16 residues. The germline V gene has CDR1 KGHDR and CDR2 SFDVKD. The CDR3 protein is CATSGRTSGGTDTQYF.

The V gene is TRBV5-6, the J gene TRBJ2-3; no DNA is available, so the TRBD1 call from TCRdb remains unchecked. This CDR3 spans 16 amino acids. Germline V gives CDR1 SGHDT, CDR2 YYEEEE. CDR3 sequence reads: CASSPRGWGSTDTQYF.

This clonotype counts as medium-sized by frequency. The chain carries TRBV19 and TRBJ1-5; the TCRdb D gene call, TRBD1, has no DNA to confirm it. The germline V gene has CDR1 LNHDA and CDR2 SQIVND (reference sequence). This CDR3 region has 15 residues. The CDR3 here is CASSIGGGSNQPQHF.

Frequency places this clonotype as medium-sized (0.01 to 0.1%). The chain carries TRBV10-1 and TRBJ2-2; TCRdb returns TRBD1, unconfirmable since there is no DNA. CDR3 length equals 13 residues. The V gene's germline CDR1 is WNHNN and CDR2 SYGVQD (reference sequence). CDR3 region: CATSGVRTGELFF.

This clonotype shows up as medium-sized by frequency. The rearrangement uses TRBV12-3 or TRBV12-4 and TRBJ2-3; TCRdb returns TRBD1, unconfirmable since there is no DNA. CDR3 length: 14 residues. CDR3 in amino acids: CASSLRRGTDTQYF.

CDR3 region: CASSLGAAVRGYTF. The chain joins TRBV12-3 or TRBV12-4 to TRBJ1-2; the TCRdb call, TRBD1, lacks DNA for checking. CDR3 length equals 14 residues.

The chain's CDR3 is CASRDRGNTGELFF. The chain combines TRBV7-2 with TRBJ2-2; the TCRdb call, TRBD1, lacks DNA for checking. The CDR3 is 14 residues long. Germline V lookup: CDR1 SGHTA, CDR2 FQGNSA.

The chain is built from TRBV5-6 and TRBJ2-7. This CDR3 is 13 amino acids long. Germline assignment: CDR1 SGHDT and CDR2 YYEEEE. This CDR3 reads CASSLGVGYEQYF.

This clonotype is labeled large (0.1 to 1%) based on frequency. The chain is built from TRBV20-1 and TRBJ2-1; TCRdb picks TRBD2, but there is no DNA to check that call. The germline V gene has CDR1 DFQATT and CDR2 SNEGSKA (reference sequence). The CDR3 is 20 residues long. CDR3 protein: CSARREFGTSGGSTYNEQFF.

The rearrangement uses TRBV6-5 and TRBJ1-5. From germline, CDR1 is MNHEY and CDR2 SVGAGI. CDR3 size: 15 residues. CDR3 loop: CASSYSIGGNQPQHF.

Judged by frequency, this clonotype is large. The chain combines TRBV11-3 with TRBJ1-4. The CDR3 is 13 amino acids. Germline CDR1 is SGHNT and CDR2 is YENEEA. CDR3: CASSYRAGGKLFF.